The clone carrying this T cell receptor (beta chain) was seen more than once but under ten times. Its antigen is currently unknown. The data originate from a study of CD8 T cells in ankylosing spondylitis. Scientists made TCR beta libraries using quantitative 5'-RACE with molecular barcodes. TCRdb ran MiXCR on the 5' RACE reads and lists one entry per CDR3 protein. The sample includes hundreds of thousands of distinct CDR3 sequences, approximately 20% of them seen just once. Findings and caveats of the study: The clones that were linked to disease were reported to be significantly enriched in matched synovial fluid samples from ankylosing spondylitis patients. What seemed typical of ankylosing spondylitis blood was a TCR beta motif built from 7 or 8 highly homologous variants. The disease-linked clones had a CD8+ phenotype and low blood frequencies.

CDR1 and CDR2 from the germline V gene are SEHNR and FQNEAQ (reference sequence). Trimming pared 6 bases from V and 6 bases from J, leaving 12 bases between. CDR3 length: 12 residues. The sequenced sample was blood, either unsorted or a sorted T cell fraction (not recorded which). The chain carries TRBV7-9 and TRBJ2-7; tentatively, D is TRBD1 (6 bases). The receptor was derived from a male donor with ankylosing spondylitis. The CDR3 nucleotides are TGTGCCAGCAGTCCAGGGGTGGGCGAGCAGTACTTC. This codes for CASSPGVGEQYF.